A selection of T cell receptor beta chains follows, all from one sample in a study of tumour-infiltrating T cells in Burkitt lymphoma. Repertoires were generated with immunoSEQ multiplex PCR, while TCRdb's copy carries only in-frame clones and drops some. This sample has 11,000 to 15,000 clones, with 30% found just once. Sequenced sample: tumor tissue. The receptor set was obtained from a human donor with diffuse large B-cell lymphoma. The CDR3 runs from the conserved cysteine through the conserved F or W. A D gene is named only where the DNA matches it firmly. Clone size is shown for a subset of rows, as once, few, many or a class of expanded clone.

>TRBV5-1|NA|once|TRBJ2-1|11
CASSLLEDLFF
TGCGCCAGCAGCTTGTTAGAGGATCTTTTCTTC
>TRBV29-1|NA|few|TRBJ2-1|14
CSVEDTRLVYEQFF
TGCAGCGTTGAAGATACGCGTCTAGTCTATGAGCAGTTCTTC
>TRBV7-6|TRBD1|medium-sized|TRBJ1-2|16
CASSSEPWTGVDGYTF
TGTGCCAGCAGCTCCGAGCCCTGGACAGGTGTAGATGGCTACACCTTC
>TRBV7-8|NA|NA|TRBJ2-1|15
CASSLSLVGINEQFF
TGTGCCAGCAGCTTATCCCTTGTGGGGATCAATGAGCAGTTCTTC
>TRBV28|NA|few|TRBJ1-1|13
CASSPEYYTEAFF
TGTGCCAGCAGCCCCGAGTACTACACTGAAGCTTTCTTT
>TRBV18|NA|NA|TRBJ2-7|13
CASSPTIPGEQYF
TGTGCCAGCTCACCAACCATACCGGGTGAGCAGTACTTC
>TRBV29-1|TRBD1|few|TRBJ2-1|13
CSVAGQGRNEQFF
TGCAGCGTTGCGGGACAGGGTAGGAATGAGCAGTTCTTC
>TRBV13|NA|NA|TRBJ2-7|15
CASSPRGPRTYEQYF
TGTGCCAGCAGCCCTCGTGGGCCAAGGACCTACGAGCAGTACTTC
>TRBV19|NA|few|TRBJ2-6|16
CASSGAGSLGANVLTF
TGTGCCAGTAGTGGGGCAGGTTCACTTGGGGCCAACGTCCTGACTTTC
>TRBV9|NA|few|TRBJ1-1|15
CASSPTDKIGTEAFF
TGTGCCAGCAGCCCCACGGACAAAATTGGCACTGAAGCTTTCTTT
>TRBV5-5|NA|NA|TRBJ1-4|15
CASTWGDSTNEKLFF
TGTGCCAGCACTTGGGGGGATTCAACTAATGAAAAACTGTTTTTT
>TRBV19|NA|few|TRBJ1-1|12
CASRDVGTEAFF
TGTGCCAGCCGGGACGTGGGCACTGAAGCTTTCTTT
>TRBV14|NA|medium-sized|TRBJ2-7|14
CASSTSLFHYEQYF
TGTGCCAGCAGCACTAGTCTATTTCACTACGAGCAGTACTTC
>TRBV7-9|TRBD2|NA|TRBJ2-5|15
CASSLDGLAGETQYF
TGTGCCAGCAGCTTAGACGGACTAGCGGGAGAGACCCAGTACTTC
>TRBV7-6|TRBD1|NA|TRBJ2-5|16
CASSLMDRGGQETQYF
TGTGCCAGCAGCTTGATGGACAGGGGAGGGCAAGAGACCCAGTACTTC
>TRBV6-1|NA|few|TRBJ2-2|12
CASSEFLGELFF
TGTGCCAGCAGTGAATTTCTCGGGGAGCTGTTTTTT
>TRBV6-1|TRBD1|NA|TRBJ2-7|13
CASSPGQNYEQYF
TGTGCCAGCAGTCCGGGACAGAATTACGAGCAGTACTTC
>TRBV2|NA|few|TRBJ2-1|12
CASSASFYEQFF
TGTGCCAGCAGTGCTAGTTTCTATGAGCAGTTCTTC
>TRBV28|NA|NA|TRBJ2-7|13
CASSRRGAYEQYF
TGTGCCAGCAGTCGGCGGGGTGCCTACGAGCAGTACTTC
>TRBV10-1|TRBD2|NA|TRBJ2-7|13
CASSELADYEQYF
TGCGCCAGCAGTGAACTAGCGGATTACGAGCAGTACTTC
>TRBV7-8|NA|medium-sized|TRBJ1-1|14
CASSLKGRNTEAFF
TGTGCCAGCAGCTTGAAAGGGCGGAACACTGAAGCTTTCTTT
>TRBV2|NA|NA|TRBJ2-2|13
CASSPLMSGELFF
TGTGCCAGCAGTCCGCTGATGTCGGGGGAGCTGTTTTTT
>TRBV9|TRBD1|NA|TRBJ2-5|15
CASSPRQGYQETQYF
TGTGCCAGCAGCCCCAGACAGGGGTACCAAGAGACCCAGTACTTC
>TRBV5-6|TRBD1|few|TRBJ1-1|13
CASSFDRATEAFF
TGTGCCAGCAGTTTTGACAGGGCCACTGAAGCTTTCTTT
>TRBV7-9|TRBD2|NA|TRBJ2-5|17
CASSLRASGRGQETQYF
TGTGCCAGCAGCCTCCGGGCTAGCGGGAGGGGGCAAGAGACCCAGTACTTC
>TRBV27|NA|NA|TRBJ2-7|13
CASSLSDTSEQYF
TGTGCCAGCAGTTTATCCGACACGTCCGAGCAGTACTTC
>TRBV2|NA|few|TRBJ2-6|18
CASSEAEVHDSGANVLTF
TGTGCCAGCAGTGAAGCGGAGGTCCACGACTCTGGGGCCAACGTCCTGACTTTC
>TRBV11-1|TRBD2|once|TRBJ2-7|15
CASSPGLAGVREQYF
TGTGCCAGCAGCCCGGGACTAGCGGGGGTGAGGGAGCAGTACTTC
>TRBV9|TRBD2|NA|TRBJ2-7|14
CASSVAAGDYEQYF
TGTGCCAGCAGCGTAGCAGCGGGGGACTACGAGCAGTACTTC
>TRBV7-9|NA|medium-sized|TRBJ2-3|12
CASSGPTDTQYF
TGTGCCAGCAGCGGGCCCACAGATACGCAGTATTTT
>TRBV6-6|NA|few|TRBJ1-5|13
CASTKEANQPQHF
TGTGCCAGCACTAAAGAGGCTAATCAGCCCCAGCATTTT
>TRBV9|NA|few|TRBJ2-1|14
CASSVALGVDEQFF
TGTGCCAGCAGCGTAGCTTTAGGGGTCGATGAGCAGTTCTTC